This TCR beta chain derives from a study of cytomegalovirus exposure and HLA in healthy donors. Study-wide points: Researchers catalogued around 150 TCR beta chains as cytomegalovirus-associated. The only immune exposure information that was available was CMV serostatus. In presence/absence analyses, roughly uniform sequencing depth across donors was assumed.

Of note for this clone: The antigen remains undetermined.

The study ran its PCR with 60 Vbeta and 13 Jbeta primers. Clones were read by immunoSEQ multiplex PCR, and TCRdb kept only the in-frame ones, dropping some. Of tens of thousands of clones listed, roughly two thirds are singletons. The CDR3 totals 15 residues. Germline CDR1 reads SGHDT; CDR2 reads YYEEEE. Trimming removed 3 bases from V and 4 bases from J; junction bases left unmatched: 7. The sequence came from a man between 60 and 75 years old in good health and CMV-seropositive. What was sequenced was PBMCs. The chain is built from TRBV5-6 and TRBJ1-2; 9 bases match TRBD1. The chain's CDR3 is CASSSKTQGAYGYTF. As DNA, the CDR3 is TGTGCCAGCAGCTCAAAAACACAGGGGGCCTATGGCTACACCTTC. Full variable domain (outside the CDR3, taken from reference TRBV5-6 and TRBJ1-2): DAGVTQSPTHLIKTRGQQVTLRCSPKSGHDTVSWYQQALGQGPQFIFQYYEEEERQRGNFPDRFSGHQFPNYSSELNVNALLLGDSALYLCASSSKTQGAYGYTFGSGTRLTVV.